What follows describes a single T cell receptor beta chain. Which antigen it targets is not known. Base-call qualities are not available, and no considerably larger clone is one nucleotide away. From cysteine to phenylalanine, the CDR3 is 14 amino acids long. Of all the DNA, just the CDR3 is kept, 42 bases in frame from base 1. CDR1 MGHRA and CDR2 YSYEKL are derived from the germline V gene. At the junction V is shortened by 3 bases and J by 1 base, with 9 bases in between. These data are taken from a study of cytomegalovirus exposure and HLA in healthy donors (dated 2017 in TCRdb). Concerning the study at large: According to an earlier analysis of several hundred of the donors, about 179 million T cells yielded some 110 million unique TCR beta sequences and around 300 Gb of sequence data. An early release that covered fewer than 800 HLA-typed donors contained about 290 gigabases of sequencing data and some 87 million unique TCR sequences. Of the 300 to 400 genotyped donors, about 80% fell in the genetic ancestry cluster associated with self-reported Caucasian donors. The aim of the study was to test whether cataloging public T cell receptors could identify signatures of past pathogen exposure. The study profiled the T cell repertoires of under 850 subjects by immunosequencing and related them to cytomegalovirus serostatus. A separate validation cohort of roughly 130 different subjects was used in addition to the roughly 620-subject first cohort. High-throughput TCR immunosequencing, statistical association of individual TCRs with disease status, and machine learning were combined to predict cytomegalovirus infection status. To study patterns of TCR occurrence, a later analysis re-analyzed previously published TCR beta repertoires from hundreds of donors and added high-resolution HLA genotyping. Rather than using new phenotypic data, the later analysis identified candidate immune exposures from TCR beta sequences and from how often those sequences occurred across donors. An earlier analysis of approximately 630 of the donors applied high-throughput TCR beta sequencing to assess whether each TCR beta V gene segment acted as functional or pseudogenic. Donor age, sex, ethnicity and CMV serostatus were compiled alongside the repertoire data. Genome-wide SNP genotypes for about 55% of the 666 donors were used in a later genetic analysis, which treated that subset as a discovery cohort. All discovery cohort repertoires had been generated on a single sequencing platform. HLA typing included class I and class II loci at four-digit resolution. The number of typed donors differed by locus: roughly 620-630 for A, B, C, DRB1 and DQB1; approximately 540 for DQA1; 600 to 610 for DPA1; and around 450 for DPB1. Because of strong linkage in the cohort, roughly five DR-DQ haplotypes were treated as single units for association and clustering. Among roughly 400 genotyped donors of the cohort, an average of approximately 240,000 unique TCR beta nucleotide sequences was sequenced per donor, of which approximately 19% were non-productive.

The investigation overall reported the following: In the study, roughly 160 TCR beta chains were listed as associated with cytomegalovirus. At a false discovery rate of 0.05, a later analysis linked approximately 18,000 TCR beta sequences to specific HLA alleles. According to a later analysis, most CMV-associated TCR beta chains appeared to be HLA-restricted, and the HLA associations seemed to be driven largely by CMV exposure. The cohort was sequenced for TCR beta chains only, and without alpha or paired-chain data the features that could be detected were limited. Because HLA typing was missing for some donors at each locus, association tests included only the typed subset. In a later analysis, HLA-associated TCR beta chains showed more clonal expansion and lower generation probabilities than non-associated chains that were equally common. In a later analysis, several top co-occurrence clusters were reported to appear linked to parvovirus B19, influenza, CMV and Epstein-Barr virus. Linkage disequilibrium might explain the correlated functional status among segregating V segments, but an unknown experimental factor could not be ruled out. A further reported finding was that TCR beta sequences accurately predicted the HLA-A and HLA-B alleles for most subjects in the first cohort. In an earlier analysis of around 600 of the donors, most TCR beta V segments were observed in productive rearrangements about 87% or about 30% of the time, broadly matching IMGT annotations. V-gene and J-gene trimming of TCR beta chains was associated with a missense DCLRE1C variant in a later genetic analysis, and the association was replicated in an independent cohort. Cytomegalovirus status was reported to be diagnosed by the classifier with high specificity and sensitivity in both the original and validation cohorts. Immune exposure information for the cohort was limited to CMV serostatus. Because the 87-base-pair reads could not distinguish some IMGT-functional V segments, including TRBV6-2 and TRBV6-3, those segments were excluded. It was suggested by the authors that the approach could potentially be generalized to other disease states and immunological phenotypes. The presence/absence analyses assumed that sequencing depth was roughly uniform across donors, and that assumption may not be true. Strong co-occurrence of HLA alleles, especially DR and DQ, made assigning TCR associations to individual alleles difficult. In a later analysis, the rate of TCR association differed among HLA loci, with DRB1 alleles having the most associated TCRs and HLA-C alleles having the fewest. Because counts were too low, about 18 rarely observed V segments, including chromosome 9 orphons, were excluded from the earlier analysis of some 540 of the donors. Most TCR sequences were seen in very few donors, while some public TCRs were found in many individuals. In a later genetic analysis, fewer N-insertions in productive TCRs were reported among donors in an Asian-associated ancestry cluster than the roughly 700-donor mean. A group of highly shared sequence variants was considered likely to be a technical artifact of the sequencing pipeline. A few of the identified cytomegalovirus-associated TCR beta chains were confirmed in vitro to be specific for cytomegalovirus antigens.

The cohort comprised 710 or so healthy bone marrow donors. All cohort members were sampled while nominally healthy, although unrecorded immune exposures were likely present. The donor was CMV seronegative and belonged to the group of under 400 seronegative cohort members. A peripheral blood sample was collected from each donor, and TCR beta sequencing was performed on peripheral blood mononuclear cells. The Qiagen DNeasy Blood Extraction Kit was used to extract genomic DNA from the blood cell samples. Libraries came from the immunoSEQ multiplex PCR assay. The multiplex PCR relied on a mix of 60 forward primers for TCR Vbeta segments and 13 reverse primers for TCR Jbeta segments. The CDR3 region of rearranged TCR beta genes was amplified from genomic DNA with a multiplex PCR assay. On the Illumina HiSeq System, the amplified TCR beta libraries were sequenced as 87-base-pair reads. In the source study's methods: A later analysis counted approximately 84 million unique TCR beta chains across the 640 or so repertoires, and around 9.9 million of these chains were shared by at least two donors. Raw reads were error-corrected and collapsed into unique sequences with a nearest-neighbor algorithm that merged closely related sequences to remove PCR and sequencing errors. CDR3 sequences were aligned to IMGT reference sequences to assign V, D and J gene segments. Each retained sequence needed at least a six-nucleotide match to both a V gene segment and a J gene segment. A rearrangement counted as productive if the CDR3 had no stop codons and remained in frame with V and J, and every other rearrangement counted as non-productive. Following IMGT convention, CDR3 was defined as the stretch from the second conserved V-encoded cysteine to the conserved J-encoded phenylalanine. Sequences without an unambiguous match to a single V gene segment were excluded from the earlier analysis of 450 to 650 of the donors. An earlier analysis of a few hundred of the donors classified V segments as functional when productive rearrangements were above 56.7% and as segregating when the standard deviation between donors was above 5%. A statistical classification framework was built to diagnose cytomegalovirus status from the catalog of TCR beta chain sequences. V and J gene assignment, in a later analysis, came from comparing TCR nucleotide sequences with IMGT/GENE-DB human TR gene sequences. The TCRdist pipeline was used in a later analysis to assign CDR3 sequences and most-parsimonious VDJ recombination scenarios. In a later analysis, every TCR beta chain was defined by the combination of its CDR3 amino acid sequence and its V-gene family, and reads without a unique V-gene family were dropped. A later analysis removed several hundred highly shared, low-generation-probability nucleotide sequences to deal with suspected cross-contamination and a sequencing artifact. A later analysis calculated a clonal expansion index for each public chain from normalized within-repertoire ranks of inferred template counts. A later analysis computed generation probabilities with a VDJ recombination model fitted to out-of-frame rearrangements, and checked the results against IGoR. A later analysis scored TCR-TCR, TCR-HLA and TCR-CMV co-occurrence with hypergeometric tests, applying a repertoire-size bias correction to TCR pairs. A later analysis estimated false discovery rates by permuting HLA or CMV assignments 20 times. In a later analysis, co-occurring TCRs were grouped using DBSCAN, and TCRdist sequence similarity was added for clustering within HLA-allele-positive subsets. Co-occurrence clustering excluded repertoires with fewer than 30,000 or more than 120,000 public chains, plus five with anomalous nucleotide sharing. TCRdb mirrors the immuneACCESS table, restricted to in-frame sequences. Some clones are absent from its copies; in checked studies, under half trace to an unresolved V gene, and the reason for the others is unknown. V and J calls and clone size come straight from that table; D and trimming were deduced from the DNA. Here the sample has 90,000 to 120,000 clones; approximately 78% occur a single time. The ten most abundant clones make up 1.5% to 2% of the sample.

Sequenced material: PBMCs. The sequence links TRBV4-1 to TRBJ1-1; the D gene is perhaps TRBD1, on 5 matching bases. The sequence was collected from a woman in her thirties or forties in good health and CMV-seronegative. CDR3 region: CASSHLDKNTEAFF. The DNA sequence is TGCGCCAGCAGCCACTTGGACAAGAACACTGAAGCTTTCTTT.